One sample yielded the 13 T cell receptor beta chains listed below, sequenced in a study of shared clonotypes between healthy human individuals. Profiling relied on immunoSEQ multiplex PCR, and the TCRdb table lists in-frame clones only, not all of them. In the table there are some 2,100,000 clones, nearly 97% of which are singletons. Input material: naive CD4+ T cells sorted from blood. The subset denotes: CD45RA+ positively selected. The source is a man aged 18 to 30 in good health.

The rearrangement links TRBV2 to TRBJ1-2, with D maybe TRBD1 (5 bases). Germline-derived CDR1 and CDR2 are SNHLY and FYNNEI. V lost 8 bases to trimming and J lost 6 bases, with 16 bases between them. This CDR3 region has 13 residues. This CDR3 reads CASGTDAAHGYTF. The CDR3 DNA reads TGTGCCAGCGGGACGGACGCGGCCCATGGCTACACCTTC.

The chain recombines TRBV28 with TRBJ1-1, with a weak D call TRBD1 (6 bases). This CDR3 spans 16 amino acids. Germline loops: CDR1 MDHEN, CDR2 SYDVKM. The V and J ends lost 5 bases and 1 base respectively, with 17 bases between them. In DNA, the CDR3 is TGTGCCAGCAGTGGGGCCGGGGGCAGGGCGAACACTGAAGCTTTCTTT. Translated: CASSGAGGRANTEAFF.

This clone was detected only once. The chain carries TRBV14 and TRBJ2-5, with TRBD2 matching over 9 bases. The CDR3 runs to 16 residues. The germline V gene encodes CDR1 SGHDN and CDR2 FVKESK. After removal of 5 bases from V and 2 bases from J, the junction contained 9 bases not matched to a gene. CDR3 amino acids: CASSSRGLAGQETQYF. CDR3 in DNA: TGTGCCAGCAGCTCGAGGGGGCTAGCGGGGCAAGAGACCCAGTACTTC.

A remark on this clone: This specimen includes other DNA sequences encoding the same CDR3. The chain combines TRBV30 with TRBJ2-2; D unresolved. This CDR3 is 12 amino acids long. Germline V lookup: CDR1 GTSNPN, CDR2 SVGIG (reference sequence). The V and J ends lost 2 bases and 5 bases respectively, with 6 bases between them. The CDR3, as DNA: TGTGCCTGGAGTCGACGGACCGGGGAGCTGTTTTTT. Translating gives CAWSRRTGELFF.

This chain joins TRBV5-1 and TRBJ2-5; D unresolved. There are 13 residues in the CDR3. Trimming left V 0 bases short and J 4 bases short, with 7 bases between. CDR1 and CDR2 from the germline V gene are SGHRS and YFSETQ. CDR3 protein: CASSLDLAETQYF. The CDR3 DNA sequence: TGCGCCAGCAGCTTGGATCTGGCAGAGACCCAGTACTTC.

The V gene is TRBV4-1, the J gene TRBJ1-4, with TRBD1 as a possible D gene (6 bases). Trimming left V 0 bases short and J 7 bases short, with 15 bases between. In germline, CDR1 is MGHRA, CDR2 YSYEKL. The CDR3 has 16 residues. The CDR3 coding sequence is TGCGCCAGCAGCCAAGATGGGGGCGGCCTCGGTGAAAAACTGTTTTTT. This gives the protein CASSQDGGGLGEKLFF.

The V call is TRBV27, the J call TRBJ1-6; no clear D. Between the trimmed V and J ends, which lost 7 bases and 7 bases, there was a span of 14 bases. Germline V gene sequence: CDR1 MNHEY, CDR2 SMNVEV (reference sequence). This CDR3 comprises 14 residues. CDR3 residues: CASTQRWENSPLHF. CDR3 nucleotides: TGTGCCAGCACCCAACGTTGGGAAAATTCACCCCTCCACTTT.

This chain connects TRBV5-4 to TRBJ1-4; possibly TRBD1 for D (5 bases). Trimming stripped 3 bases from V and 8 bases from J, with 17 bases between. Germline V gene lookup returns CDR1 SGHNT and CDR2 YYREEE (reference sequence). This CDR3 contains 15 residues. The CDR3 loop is CASSSGVDLSEKLFF. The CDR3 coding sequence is TGTGCCAGCAGCTCGGGGGTTGACCTTAGCGAAAAACTGTTTTTT.

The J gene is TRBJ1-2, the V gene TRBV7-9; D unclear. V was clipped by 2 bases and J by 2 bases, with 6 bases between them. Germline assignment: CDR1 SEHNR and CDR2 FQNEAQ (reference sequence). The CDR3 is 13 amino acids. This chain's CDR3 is CASSLLQNYGYTF. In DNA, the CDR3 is TGTGCCAGCAGCTTATTGCAGAACTATGGCTACACCTTC.

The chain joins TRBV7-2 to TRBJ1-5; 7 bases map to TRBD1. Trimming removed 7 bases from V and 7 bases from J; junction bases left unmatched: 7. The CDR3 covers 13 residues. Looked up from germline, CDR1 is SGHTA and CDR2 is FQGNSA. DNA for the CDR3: TGTGCCAGCACCCTCACAGGGGTCCAGCCCCAGCATTTT. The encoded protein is CASTLTGVQPQHF.

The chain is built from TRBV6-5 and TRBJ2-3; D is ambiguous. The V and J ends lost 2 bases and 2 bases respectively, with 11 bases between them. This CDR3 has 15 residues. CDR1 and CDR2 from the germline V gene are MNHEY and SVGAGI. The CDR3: CASSYAGDPTDTQYF. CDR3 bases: TGTGCCAGCAGTTACGCTGGAGACCCCACAGATACGCAGTATTTT.

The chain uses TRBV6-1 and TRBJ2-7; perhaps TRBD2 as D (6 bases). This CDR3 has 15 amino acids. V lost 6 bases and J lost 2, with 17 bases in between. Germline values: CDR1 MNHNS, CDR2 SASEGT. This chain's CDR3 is CASRREVTPAYEQYF. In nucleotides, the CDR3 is TGTGCCAGCAGGAGGGAGGTCACTCCGGCCTACGAGCAGTACTTC.

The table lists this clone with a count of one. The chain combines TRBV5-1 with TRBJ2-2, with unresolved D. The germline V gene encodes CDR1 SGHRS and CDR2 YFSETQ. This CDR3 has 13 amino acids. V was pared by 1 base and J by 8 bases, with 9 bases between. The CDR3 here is CASSLPAQGELFF. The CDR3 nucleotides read TGCGCCAGCAGCTTGCCTGCTCAGGGGGAGCTGTTTTTT.